This T cell receptor (beta chain) appears in the sequencing data of a study of T cells after yellow fever vaccination. Whole-study results and caveats: Once the booster was given, most primary-vaccination clones reappeared, at just over 95% for CD4 and roughly 85% for CD8. Clonotypes found in both CD4 and CD8 compartments made up a small share.

This clonotype was observed a handful of times. What it binds is not known. The germline V and J ends were trimmed by 8 bases and 9 bases, with 17 bases remaining between them. CDR3 length: 13 amino acids. Germline CDR1 is SEHNR and CDR2 is FQNEAQ (reference sequence). TCR cDNA, made by 5'RACE template switching, carried an added universal primer site and UMIs. From the 5' RACE reads, TCRdb called clonotypes with MiXCR, one entry per CDR3 protein. The sample lists approximately 340,000 distinct CDR3 sequences, over 8% occurring once. The origin of this receptor is a man between 18 and 29 years old who received the YFV17D yellow fever vaccine. The specimen comprised PBMCs, sampled on the day of the first yellow fever vaccination. The chain joins TRBV7-9 to TRBJ2-1; no clear D. The CDR3 reads CASDDPGSPEQFF. DNA for the CDR3: TGTGCCAGCGACGACCCAGGCTCTCCTGAGCAGTTCTTC.